The 7 T cell receptor beta chains presented below share a single source sample, sequenced in a study of a mutant IDH1 vaccine in newly diagnosed glioma. Their antigens remain unidentified. Produced via immunoSEQ multiplex PCR; TCRdb's table is partial and in-frame only. The sample carries tens of thousands of clones, around 84% recorded once. Noted time point: week 11, during vaccination. In every dose of vaccine, 300 ug of mutant IDH1 20-mer peptide was given alongside topical imiquimod. This specimen consisted of PBMCs, obtained from a glioma patient whose treatment included an IDH1 peptide vaccine. The receptors here all came from a woman aged 45-60 years with glioma.

This chain joins TRBV7-2 and TRBJ2-5; maybe TRBD2 (7 bases). Trimming removed 8 bases from V and 5 bases from J, with 12 bases in between. The CDR3 has 12 residues. CDR1 SGHTA and CDR2 FQGNSA come from the germline V gene. The CDR3 is CASGGGQETQYF. The CDR3, as DNA: TGTGCCAGCGGGGGGGGCCAGGAGACCCAGTACTTC.

The CDR3 bases are TGTGCCAGCTCACCCGGACAGGGGGCTCTCATGAACACTGAAGCTTTCTTT. Translating it yields CASSPGQGALMNTEAFF. The chain employs TRBV18 and TRBJ1-1; 11 bases match TRBD1. V gave up 3 bases and J gave up 0 bases; unmatched junction bases: 6. Germline loops: CDR1 KGHSH, CDR2 LQKENI. The CDR3 loop spans 17 amino acids. The full variable domain, in which reference TRBV18 and TRBJ1-1 provide the parts outside the CDR3, is NAGVMQNPRHLVRRRGQEARLRCSPMKGHSHVYWYRQLPEEGLKFMVYLQKENIIDESGMPKERFSAEFPKEGPSILRIQQVVRGDSAAYFCASSPGQGALMNTEAFFGQGTRLTVV.

The J gene is TRBJ1-1, the V gene TRBV6-1, with TRBD1 matching 10 bases. This CDR3 contains 14 residues. The V and J ends lost 9 bases and 2 bases, in that order; junction bases with no gene match: 6. CDR1 and CDR2 (germline): MNHNS, SASEGT. This chain's CDR3 is CASSGTGANTEAFF. In DNA form, the CDR3 reads TGTGCCAGTTCCGGGACAGGGGCCAACACTGAAGCTTTCTTT.

The chain couples TRBV6-1 to TRBJ1-1; 8 nucleotides match TRBD1. The J segment lost 3 bases and the V segment lost 6 bases, leaving 6 bases of the junction unmatched. Germline-derived CDR1 and CDR2 are MNHNS and SASEGT. CDR3 length: 14 amino acids. CDR3: CASRSDRVDTEAFF. The DNA for the CDR3 is TGTGCCAGCAGATCGGACAGGGTCGACACTGAAGCTTTCTTT.

V is TRBV19 and J is TRBJ1-5, with 7 positions matching TRBD1. CDR1 is LNHDA and CDR2 is SQIVND in the germline V gene (reference sequence). V trimming: 4 bases; J trimming: 7 bases; junction bases outside the gene matches: 13. CDR3 size: 16 residues. CDR3 nucleotide sequence: TGTGCCAGTAGTACCCCCGGACAGGCCCGGGGGCAGCCCCAGCATTTT. It translates to CASSTPGQARGQPQHF.

The CDR3 DNA reads TGTGCCTGGAGCCAAGGGGTGAGCTCCTACAATGAGCAGTTCTTC. It yields the protein CAWSQGVSSYNEQFF. This chain joins TRBV30 and TRBJ2-1; possible D gene TRBD1, 5 bases. Trimming removed 3 bases from V and 0 bases from J, with 12 bases in between. Germline loops: CDR1 GTSNPN, CDR2 SVGIG (reference sequence). The CDR3 is 15 residues long.

The chain couples TRBV5-8 to TRBJ2-7; possible D gene TRBD1, 5 bases. Germline CDR1 and CDR2: SGHTS and YDEGEE. V dropped 0 bases and J dropped 2 bases, with 9 bases sitting between them. CDR3 size: 14 residues. The CDR3, as DNA: TGTGCCAGCAGCTTGGGCAGGGAACCCTACGAGCAGTACTTC. Translated, it gives CASSLGREPYEQYF.